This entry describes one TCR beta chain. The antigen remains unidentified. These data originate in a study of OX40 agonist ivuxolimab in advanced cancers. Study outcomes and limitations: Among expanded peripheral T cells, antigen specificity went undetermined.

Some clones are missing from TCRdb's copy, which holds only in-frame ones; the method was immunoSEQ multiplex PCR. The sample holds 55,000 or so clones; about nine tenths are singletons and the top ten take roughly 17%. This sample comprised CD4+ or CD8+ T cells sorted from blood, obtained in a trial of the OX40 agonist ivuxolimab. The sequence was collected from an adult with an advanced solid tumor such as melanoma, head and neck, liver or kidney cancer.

The CDR3 spells CASKGSRGPQETQYF. The CDR3 DNA sequence: TGTGCCAGCAAGGGGTCCAGGGGGCCCCAAGAGACCCAGTACTTC. The rearrangement uses TRBV6-1 and TRBJ2-5; TRBD1 matches at 8 bases. The V segment lost 7 bases and the J segment 1 base; nucleotides outside the gene matches: 8. From germline, CDR1 is MNHNS and CDR2 SASEGT. The CDR3 extends over 15 amino acids.